The 2 T cell receptor beta chains listed next were all sequenced from one sample in a study of blood T cell repertoires in COVID-19. Data came from immunoSEQ multiplex PCR; TCRdb stores just in-frame clones and leaves some out. The table records about 64,000 clones, around nine tenths of them present only once. Sequenced sample: peripheral blood. The origin of the receptors is a man aged 70-80 years with acute or convalescent COVID-19.

The chain links TRBV9 to TRBJ1-2; TRBD1 agrees at 8 bases. The CDR3 is made up of 15 amino acids. Germline CDR1 and CDR2: SGDLS and YYNGEE. With V trimmed by 2 bases and J by 8 bases, 11 bases remained unmatched. The CDR3 is CASSVVTGDHGGYTF. The CDR3 coding sequence is TGTGCCAGCAGCGTTGTGACAGGGGACCACGGGGGCTACACCTTC.

The chain links TRBV3-1 (or the pseudogene TRBV3-2) to TRBJ2-1; D gene uncertain. The V and J ends lost 4 bases and 7 bases respectively, with 11 bases between them. This CDR3 spans 13 amino acids. CDR1 LGHDT and CDR2 YNNKEL come from the germline V gene (reference sequence). CDR3 in DNA: TGTGCCAGCAGCCCAAGATCCAGGAATGAGCAGTTCTTC. Residues: CASSPRSRNEQFF.